Listed below are T cell receptor beta chains from one sample, sequenced in a study of T cell responses to AZD1222 COVID-19 vaccine. The assay was immunoSEQ multiplex PCR, and TCRdb's table has in-frame clones only and misses some. The table lists about 140,000 clones, 85% to 95% of them singletons. The specimen comprised peripheral blood, sampled 28 days after the second AZD1222 dose. The receptors come from an adult who received the AZD1222 COVID-19 vaccine. Each CDR3 is given with its conserved first and last residue. Each record gives: D gene, V gene, J gene, clone size, CDR3 protein, CDR3 DNA. A D gene is named only where the DNA matches it firmly. Expanded clones get a size class; other rows say once, few or many, or leave the size out.

.,TRBV18,TRBJ2-2,once,CASSPNGGNTGELFF,TGTGCCAGCTCACCTAACGGGGGGAACACCGGGGAGCTGTTTTTT
.,TRBV10-3,TRBJ1-5,.,CAISETPGDQPQHF,TGTGCCATCAGTGAGACGCCCGGAGATCAGCCCCAGCATTTT
TRBD1,TRBV9,TRBJ1-1,.,CASSGTGGTEAFF,TGTGCCAGCAGTGGGACAGGGGGCACTGAAGCTTTCTTT
TRBD2,TRBV6-5,TRBJ2-1,.,CASSYLAGGPEQFF,TGTGCCAGCAGTTACTTAGCGGGAGGGCCCGAGCAGTTCTTC
TRBD2,TRBV28,TRBJ2-1,.,CASSLLGTSGLSYNEQFF,TGTGCCAGCAGTTTATTGGGGACTAGCGGGTTGTCCTACAATGAGCAGTTCTTC
TRBD1,TRBV7-9,TRBJ2-3,.,CASSRTGEPQYF,TGTGCCAGCAGTCGTACAGGGGAACCGCAGTATTTT
.,TRBV28,TRBJ1-2,.,CASSLFGQIYGYTF,TGTGCCAGCAGTTTATTCGGACAGATCTATGGCTACACCTTC
TRBD1,TRBV20-1,TRBJ1-2,.,CSARDRGDTF,TGCAGTGCTAGGGACAGGGGCGACACCTTC
.,TRBV28,TRBJ2-1,.,CASSPATSRSYNEQFF,TGTGCCAGCAGTCCCGCCACTAGCCGATCCTACAATGAGCAGTTCTTC
.,TRBV30,TRBJ1-5,.,CAWSVAGVRQPQHF,TGTGCCTGGAGTGTAGCAGGGGTCCGTCAGCCCCAGCATTTT
.,TRBV14,TRBJ1-3,.,CASSHPRRAEGNTIYF,TGTGCCAGCAGCCACCCTCGACGGGCGGAGGGAAACACCATATATTTT
.,TRBV27,TRBJ2-5,.,CASRRQAGRQETQYF,TGTGCCAGCAGACGCCAGGCGGGAAGGCAAGAGACCCAGTACTTC
.,TRBV5-6,TRBJ2-7,.,CASSSTGTGYEQYF,TGTGCCAGCAGCTCGACAGGTACGGGCTACGAGCAGTACTTC
TRBD2,TRBV7-8,TRBJ2-1,.,CASSLNSGRPYNEQFF,TGTGCCAGCAGCTTAAATAGCGGGAGGCCTTACAATGAGCAGTTCTTC
TRBD2,TRBV18,TRBJ2-3,.,CASSPTSAFTDTQYF,TGTGCCAGCTCACCAACTAGCGCCTTCACAGATACGCAGTATTTT
.,TRBV28,TRBJ2-3,.,CASSPRQTDTQYF,TGTGCCAGCAGTCCCCGACAGACAGATACGCAGTATTTT
.,TRBV27,TRBJ2-7,.,CASSRGQFSYEQYF,TGTGCCAGCAGTAGAGGACAGTTCTCCTACGAGCAGTACTTC
.,TRBV9,TRBJ2-1,.,CASSPRGSGGTYNEQFF,TGTGCCAGCAGCCCGAGGGGGTCTGGCGGGACATACAATGAGCAGTTCTTC
.,TRBV28,TRBJ1-2,.,CASSSGLDYGYTF,TGTGCCAGCAGTTCTGGGTTGGACTATGGCTACACCTTC
.,TRBV10-3,TRBJ2-1,.,CAISEPRAGTAKNEQFF,TGTGCCATCAGTGAGCCTCGGGCCGGGACGGCTAAAAATGAGCAGTTCTTC
.,TRBV6-5,TRBJ1-2,.,CASKMTSNYGYTF,TGTGCCAGCAAGATGACATCTAACTATGGCTACACCTTC
.,TRBV5-1,TRBJ2-7,.,CASRPTGAYEQYF,TGCGCCAGCCGACCGACAGGAGCCTACGAGCAGTACTTC
.,TRBV28,TRBJ1-2,few,CASSGGRYYGYTF,TGTGCCAGCAGCGGAGGGCGCTACTATGGCTACACCTTC
.,TRBV4-3,TRBJ2-3,once,CASSQAGKGTDTQYF,TGCGCCAGCAGCCAAGCAGGGAAGGGAACAGATACGCAGTATTTT
.,TRBV4-3,TRBJ2-1,few,CASSQDRALEQFF,TGCGCCAGCAGCCAAGATAGGGCTCTTGAGCAGTTCTTC
.,TRBV2,TRBJ1-1,.,CARSSRAGTEAFF,TGTGCCAGATCATCCAGGGCAGGCACTGAAGCTTTCTTT
TRBD2,TRBV30,TRBJ2-5,.,CAWMGGVETQYF,TGTGCCTGGATGGGAGGGGTAGAGACCCAGTACTTC
TRBD2,TRBV7-6,TRBJ2-5,.,CASSLRTSGGQETQYF,TGTGCCAGCAGCTTAAGGACTAGCGGAGGCCAAGAGACCCAGTACTTC
.,TRBV7-9,TRBJ1-4,.,CASSYPSGDLNEKLFF,TGTGCCAGCAGCTACCCCTCAGGGGACCTTAATGAAAAACTGTTTTTT
.,TRBV6-5,TRBJ1-1,many,CASRRDSEPGAFF,TGTGCCAGCAGAAGGGACTCCGAGCCGGGAGCTTTCTTT
.,TRBV11-2,TRBJ1-4,.,CASSQGLNEKLFF,TGTGCCAGCAGCCAGGGATTAAATGAAAAACTGTTTTTT
TRBD1,TRBV2,TRBJ2-7,.,CASNGQGRDYEQYF,TGTGCCAGCAATGGACAGGGTAGGGACTACGAGCAGTACTTC